This T cell receptor beta chain appears in the sequencing data of a study of blood T cell repertoires in COVID-19 (dated by TCRdb to 2020 to 2022). Broadly, across the study: The collaborator samples originated in the United States, Italy and Spain and spanned the acute and convalescent phases of COVID-19. Samples came from the ongoing ImmuneRACE study (first 160 participants) plus 1,254 subjects from 6 global collaborators. Nearly every sample came with metadata listing a de-identified subject ID, COVID-19 status, age in years and sex. Where available, HLA class I and class II types were obtained from metadata supplied by the sample provider rather than from assay-based typing. The repertoires were made available in a free public database intended to serve as a resource for research on the immune response to SARS-CoV-2. The prospective study material was composed of cDNA or gDNA derived from T cells, B-cell-depleted T cells, or PBMCs. The dataset comprised deeply sampled blood TCRbeta repertoires from subjects exposed to, actively infected with, or recovered from COVID-19.

Trimming at the junction amounts to 3 bases on V and 5 bases on J, and the germline ends lie 5 bases apart. The CDR1 and CDR2 encoded by the germline V gene are MDHEN and SYDVKM. From the cysteine up to the phenylalanine, the CDR3 has a length of 12 residues. The only DNA kept is the CDR3, 36 bases in frame from the first base. The immunoSEQ Assay, a bias-controlled multiplex PCR, was used to amplify TCRbeta CDR3 regions from genomic DNA. In the paper's pipeline: Within the assay, amplification of reference gene primers was used to estimate how many nucleated cells each sample contained. To quantify the absolute abundance of each unique TCRbeta CDR3 rearrangement, sequence reads were collapsed and filtered. For each sample, productive Simpson clonality was calculated by taking the square root of Simpson's diversity index across productive rearrangements. The source is immuneACCESS, and TCRdb retained only in-frame sequences with V and J called. Part of the clones is not carried over; for the studies checked, unresolved V genes explain less than half of this, and the remainder is unexplained. V and J calls and clone size are given by that table; D and trimming were obtained from the DNA. For this sample the table gives approximately 82,000 clones, of which 75% to 90% were detected only once. Roughly an eighth of the sample belongs to the ten largest clones.

This clone was counted a few times. No cognate antigen has been identified for it. One base away there is no much larger clone; base qualities are not given. Whole blood was collected in K2EDTA tubes by collaborating institutions according to the institutions' own protocols. Collaborator samples were shipped for TCRbeta analysis as frozen whole blood, isolated PBMCs, or DNA extracted from either sample type. Paper-wide results and their limitations: The amount of clinical and demographic metadata varied by source and participant and was provided uncurated.

Material: peripheral blood. The sequence was collected from a human donor in a cohort sampled during active COVID-19. The chain is assembled from TRBV28 and TRBJ1-5; too little of a D gene remains to name it. The CDR3 region has the sequence CASSFYDQPQHF. In nucleotides, the sequence is TGTGCCAGCAGTTTTTATGATCAGCCCCAGCATTTT.